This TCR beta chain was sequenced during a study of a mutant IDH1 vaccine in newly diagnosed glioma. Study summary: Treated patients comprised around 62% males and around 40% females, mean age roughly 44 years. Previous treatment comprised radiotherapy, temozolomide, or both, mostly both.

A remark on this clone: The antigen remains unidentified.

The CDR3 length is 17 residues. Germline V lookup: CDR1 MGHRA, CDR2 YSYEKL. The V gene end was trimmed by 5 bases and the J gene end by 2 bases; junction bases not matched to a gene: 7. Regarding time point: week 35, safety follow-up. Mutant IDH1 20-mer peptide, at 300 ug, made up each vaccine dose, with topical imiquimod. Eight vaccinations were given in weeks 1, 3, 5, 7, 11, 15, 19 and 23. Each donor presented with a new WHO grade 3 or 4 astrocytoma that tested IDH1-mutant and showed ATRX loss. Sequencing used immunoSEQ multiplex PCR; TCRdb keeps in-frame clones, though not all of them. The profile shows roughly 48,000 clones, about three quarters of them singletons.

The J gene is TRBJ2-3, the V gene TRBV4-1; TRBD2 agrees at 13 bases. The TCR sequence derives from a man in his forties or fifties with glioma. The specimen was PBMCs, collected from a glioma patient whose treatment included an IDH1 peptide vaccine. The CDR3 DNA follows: TGCGCCAGCAGCTCGGGACTAGCGGGACCCTTCACAGATACGCAGTATTTT. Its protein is CASSSGLAGPFTDTQYF.